This T cell receptor (beta chain) was recovered during a study of identical twins. At least ten counts were recorded for this clonotype. V lost 2 bases to trimming and J lost 4 bases, with 10 bases between them. This CDR3 comprises 14 residues. The germline CDR1 and CDR2 sequences are SGHRS and YFSETQ. In TCRdb, the 5' RACE reads were re-called with MiXCR into one record per CDR3 protein. The sample has hundreds of thousands of distinct CDR3 sequences, under 8.5% seen once. These data also featured in a second study, about yellow fever vaccine responses in identical twins.

The source of this sequence is a woman younger than 35 in good health. The sequencing input was PBMCs. This chain links TRBV5-1 with TRBJ2-1; D is perhaps TRBD1 or TRBD2 (5 bases each). For the CDR3, the DNA is TGCGCCAGCAGCTTTTGGGACCCGTACAATGAGCAGTTCTTC. Translating gives CASSFWDPYNEQFF.